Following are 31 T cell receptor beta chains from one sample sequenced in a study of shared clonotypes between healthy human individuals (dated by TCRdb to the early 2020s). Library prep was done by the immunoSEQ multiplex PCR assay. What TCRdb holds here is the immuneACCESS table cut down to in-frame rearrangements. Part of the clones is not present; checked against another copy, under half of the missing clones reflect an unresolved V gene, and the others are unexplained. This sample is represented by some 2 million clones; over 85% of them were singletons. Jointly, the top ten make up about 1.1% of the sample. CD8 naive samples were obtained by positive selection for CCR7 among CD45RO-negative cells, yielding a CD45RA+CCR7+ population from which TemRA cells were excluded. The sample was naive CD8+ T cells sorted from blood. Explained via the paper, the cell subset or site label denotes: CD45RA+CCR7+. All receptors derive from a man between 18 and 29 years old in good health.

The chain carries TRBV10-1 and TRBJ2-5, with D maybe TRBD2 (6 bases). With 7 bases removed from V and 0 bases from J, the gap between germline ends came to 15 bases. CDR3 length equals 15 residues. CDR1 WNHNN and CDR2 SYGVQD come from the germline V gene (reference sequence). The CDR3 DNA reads TGCGCCAGCATGGAACTAGCCGGTTACCAAGAGACCCAGTACTTC. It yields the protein CASMELAGYQETQYF.

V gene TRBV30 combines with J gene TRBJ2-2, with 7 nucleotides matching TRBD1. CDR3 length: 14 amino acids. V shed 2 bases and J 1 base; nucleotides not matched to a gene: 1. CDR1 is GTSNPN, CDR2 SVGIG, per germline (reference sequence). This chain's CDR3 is CAWSSGGNTGELFF. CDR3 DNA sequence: TGTGCCTGGAGTTCAGGGGGGAACACCGGGGAGCTGTTTTTT.

This CDR3 is CASSLPRGSYTEAFF. CDR3 DNA: TGTGCCAGCAGTTTACCTCGGGGTTCATACACTGAAGCTTTCTTT. The V call is TRBV28, the J call TRBJ1-1; no firm D call. V lost 2 bases to trimming and J lost 3 bases, with 13 bases between them. Looked up from germline, CDR1 is MDHEN and CDR2 is SYDVKM. The CDR3 has 15 residues.

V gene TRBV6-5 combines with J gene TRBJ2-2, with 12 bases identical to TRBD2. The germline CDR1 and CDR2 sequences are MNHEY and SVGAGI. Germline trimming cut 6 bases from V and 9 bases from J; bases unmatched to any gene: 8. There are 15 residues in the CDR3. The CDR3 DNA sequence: TGTGCCAGCAGCCAACTAGCGGGAGGATTCTGGGAGCTGTTTTTT. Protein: CASSQLAGGFWELFF.

CDR3 DNA: TGTGCCAGCAGCTACGAGCAGTACTTC. Its protein is CASSYEQYF. J is TRBJ2-7 and V is TRBV5-4; D call uncertain. Germline V lookup: CDR1 SGHNT, CDR2 YYREEE (reference sequence). V was clipped by 3 bases and J by 5 bases, with 0 bases between them. This CDR3 has 9 amino acids. Complete variable domain (other parts from reference TRBV5-4 and TRBJ2-7): ETGVTQSPTHLIKTRGQQVTLRCSSQSGHNTVSWYQQALGQGPQFIFQYYREEENGRGNFPPRFSGLQFPNYSSELNVNALELDDSALYLCASSYEQYFGPGTRLTVT.

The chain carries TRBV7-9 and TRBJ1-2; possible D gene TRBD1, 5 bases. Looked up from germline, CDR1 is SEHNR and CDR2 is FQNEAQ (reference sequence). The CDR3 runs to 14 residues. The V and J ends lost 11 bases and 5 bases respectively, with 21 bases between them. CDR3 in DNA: TGTGCCCTCAAGAGGGGCAGGGCGAGGTATGGCTACACCTTC. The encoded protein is CALKRGRARYGYTF. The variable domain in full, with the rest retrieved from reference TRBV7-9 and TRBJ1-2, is DTGVSQNPRHKITKRGQNVTFRCDPISEHNRLYWYRQTLGQGPEFLTYFQNEAQLEKSRLLSDRFSAERPKGSFSTLEIQRTEQGDSAMYLCALKRGRARYGYTFGSGTRLTVV.

The CDR3: CASSSRNTGELFF. The CDR3 DNA follows: TGTGCCAGTAGTAGCAGGAACACCGGGGAGCTGTTTTTT. The rearrangement links TRBV19 to TRBJ2-2; D call uncertain. V dropped 4 bases and J dropped 1 base, with 4 bases sitting between them. Per the germline V gene, CDR1 is LNHDA and CDR2 is SQIVND (reference sequence). The CDR3 length is 13 residues.

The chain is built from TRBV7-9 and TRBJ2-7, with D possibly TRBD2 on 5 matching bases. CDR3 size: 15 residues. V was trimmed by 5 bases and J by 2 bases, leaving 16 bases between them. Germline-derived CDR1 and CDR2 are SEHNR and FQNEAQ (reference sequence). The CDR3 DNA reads TGTGCCAGCAGCACCCGGGGTAGCAGCACCTACGAGCAGTACTTC. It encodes CASSTRGSSTYEQYF.

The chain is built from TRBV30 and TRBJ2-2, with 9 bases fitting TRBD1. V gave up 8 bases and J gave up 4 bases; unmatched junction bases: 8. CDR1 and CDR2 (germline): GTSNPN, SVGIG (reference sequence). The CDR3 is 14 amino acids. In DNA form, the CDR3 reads TGTGCCCTGGAGGGACAGGGTTTCACCGGGGAGCTGTTTTTT. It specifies CALEGQGFTGELFF.

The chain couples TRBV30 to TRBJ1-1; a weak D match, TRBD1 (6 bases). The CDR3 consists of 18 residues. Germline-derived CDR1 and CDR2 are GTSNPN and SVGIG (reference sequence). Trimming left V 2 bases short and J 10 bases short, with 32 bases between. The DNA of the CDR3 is TGTGCCTGGAGTCCCCCATCTTACAGGGACATAAACGACCTCGGAGCTTTCTTT. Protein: CAWSPPSYRDINDLGAFF.

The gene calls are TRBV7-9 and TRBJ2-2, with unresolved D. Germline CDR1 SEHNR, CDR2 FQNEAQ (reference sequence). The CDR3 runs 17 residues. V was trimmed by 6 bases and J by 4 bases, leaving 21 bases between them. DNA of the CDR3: TGTGCCAGCAGGCCAGACCTTAGCAAGTGGAGCACCGGGGAGCTGTTTTTT. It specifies CASRPDLSKWSTGELFF.

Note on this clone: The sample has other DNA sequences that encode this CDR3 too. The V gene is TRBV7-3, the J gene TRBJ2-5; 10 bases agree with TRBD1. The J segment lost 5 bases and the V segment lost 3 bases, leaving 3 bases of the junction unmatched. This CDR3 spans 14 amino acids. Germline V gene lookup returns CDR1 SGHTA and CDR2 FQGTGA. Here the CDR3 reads CASSLTGGLETQYF. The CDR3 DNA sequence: TGTGCCAGCAGCTTGACAGGGGGCCTGGAGACCCAGTACTTC.

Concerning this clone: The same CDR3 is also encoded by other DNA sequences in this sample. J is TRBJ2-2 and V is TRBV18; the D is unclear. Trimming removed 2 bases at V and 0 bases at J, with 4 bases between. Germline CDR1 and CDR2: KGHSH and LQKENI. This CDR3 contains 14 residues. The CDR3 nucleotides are TGTGCCAGCTCACCAGGACCGAACACCGGGGAGCTGTTTTTT. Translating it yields CASSPGPNTGELFF.

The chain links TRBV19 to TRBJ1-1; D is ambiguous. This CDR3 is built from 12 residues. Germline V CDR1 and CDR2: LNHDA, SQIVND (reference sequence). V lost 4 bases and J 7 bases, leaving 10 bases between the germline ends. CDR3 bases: TGTGCCAGTAGTACAAGGCTTTTTGAAGCTTTCTTT. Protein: CASSTRLFEAFF.

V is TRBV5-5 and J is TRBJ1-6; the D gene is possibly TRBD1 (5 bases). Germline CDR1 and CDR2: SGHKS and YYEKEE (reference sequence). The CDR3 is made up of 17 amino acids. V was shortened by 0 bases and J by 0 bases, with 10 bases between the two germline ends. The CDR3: CASSLAVQASYNSPLHF. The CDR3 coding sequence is TGTGCCAGCAGCTTGGCCGTACAGGCCTCCTATAATTCACCCCTCCACTTT.

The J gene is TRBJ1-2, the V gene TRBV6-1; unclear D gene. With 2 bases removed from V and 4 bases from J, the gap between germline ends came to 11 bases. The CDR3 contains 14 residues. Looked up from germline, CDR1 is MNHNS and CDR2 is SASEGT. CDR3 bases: TGTGCCAGCAGTGAACCCGTCGGAGGCTATGGCTACACCTTC. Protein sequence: CASSEPVGGYGYTF.

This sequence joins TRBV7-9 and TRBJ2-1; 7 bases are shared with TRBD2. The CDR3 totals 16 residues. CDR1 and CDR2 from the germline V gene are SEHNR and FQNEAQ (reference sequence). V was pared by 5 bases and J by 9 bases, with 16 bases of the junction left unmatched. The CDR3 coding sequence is TGTGCCAGCAGCGATTACCTAGCGGAGTCTAACGGTGAGCAGTTCTTC. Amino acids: CASSDYLAESNGEQFF.

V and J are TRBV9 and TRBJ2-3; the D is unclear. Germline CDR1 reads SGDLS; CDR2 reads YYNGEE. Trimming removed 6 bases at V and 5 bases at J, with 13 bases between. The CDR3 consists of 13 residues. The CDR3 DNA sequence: TGTGCCAGCAACCTGGAACCGGGAGATACGCAGTATTTT. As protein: CASNLEPGDTQYF.

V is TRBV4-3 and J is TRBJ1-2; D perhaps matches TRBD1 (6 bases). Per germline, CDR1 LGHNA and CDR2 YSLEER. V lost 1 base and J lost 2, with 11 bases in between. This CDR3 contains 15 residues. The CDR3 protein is CASSQVLGANYGYTF. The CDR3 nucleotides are TGCGCCAGCAGCCAAGTGCTGGGGGCGAACTATGGCTACACCTTC.

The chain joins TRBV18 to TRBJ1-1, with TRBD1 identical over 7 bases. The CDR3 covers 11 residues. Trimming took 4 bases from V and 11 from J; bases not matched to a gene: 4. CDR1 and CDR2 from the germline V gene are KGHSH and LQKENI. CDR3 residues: CASSLQGPAFF. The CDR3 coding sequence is TGTGCCAGCTCACTACAGGGGCCCGCTTTCTTT.

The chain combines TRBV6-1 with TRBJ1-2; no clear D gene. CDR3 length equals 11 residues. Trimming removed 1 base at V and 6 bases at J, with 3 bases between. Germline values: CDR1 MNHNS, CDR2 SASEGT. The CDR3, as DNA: TGTGCCAGCAGTGAAGACGATGGCTACACCTTC. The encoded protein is CASSEDDGYTF.

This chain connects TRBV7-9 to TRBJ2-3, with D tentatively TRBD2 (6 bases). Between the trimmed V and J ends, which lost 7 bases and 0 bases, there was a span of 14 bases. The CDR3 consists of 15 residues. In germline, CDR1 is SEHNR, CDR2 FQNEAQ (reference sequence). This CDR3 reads CASTSGGASTDTQYF. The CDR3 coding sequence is TGTGCCAGCACCAGCGGCGGGGCCAGCACAGATACGCAGTATTTT.

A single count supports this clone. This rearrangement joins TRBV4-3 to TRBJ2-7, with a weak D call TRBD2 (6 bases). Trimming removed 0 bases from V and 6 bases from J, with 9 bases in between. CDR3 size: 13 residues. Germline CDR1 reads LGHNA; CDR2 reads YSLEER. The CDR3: CASSQESGGEQYF. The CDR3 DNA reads TGCGCCAGCAGCCAAGAATCCGGGGGCGAGCAGTACTTC.

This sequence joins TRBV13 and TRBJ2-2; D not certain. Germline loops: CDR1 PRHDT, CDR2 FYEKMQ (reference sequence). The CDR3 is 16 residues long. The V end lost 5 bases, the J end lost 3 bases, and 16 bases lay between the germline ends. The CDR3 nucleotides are TGTGCCAGCAGCCCCGTTGGTGAGGAGTACACCGGGGAGCTGTTTTTT. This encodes CASSPVGEEYTGELFF.

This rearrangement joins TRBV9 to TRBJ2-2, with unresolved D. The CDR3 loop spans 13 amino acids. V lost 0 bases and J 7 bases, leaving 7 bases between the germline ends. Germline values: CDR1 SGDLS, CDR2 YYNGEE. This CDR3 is CASSVERSGELFF. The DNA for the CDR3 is TGTGCCAGCAGCGTAGAAAGGAGCGGGGAGCTGTTTTTT. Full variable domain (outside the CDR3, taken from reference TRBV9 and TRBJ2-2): DSGVTQTPKHLITATGQRVTLRCSPRSGDLSVYWYQQSLDQGLQFLIQYYNGEERAKGNILERFSAQQFPDLHSELNLSSLELGDSALYFCASSVERSGELFFGEGSRLTVL.

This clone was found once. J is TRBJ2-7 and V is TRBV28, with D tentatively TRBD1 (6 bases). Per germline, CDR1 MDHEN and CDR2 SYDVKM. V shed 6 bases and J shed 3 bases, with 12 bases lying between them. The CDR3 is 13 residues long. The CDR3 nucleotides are TGTGCCAGCAGCAGCCGACAGGTCTACGAGCAGTACTTC. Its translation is CASSSRQVYEQYF.

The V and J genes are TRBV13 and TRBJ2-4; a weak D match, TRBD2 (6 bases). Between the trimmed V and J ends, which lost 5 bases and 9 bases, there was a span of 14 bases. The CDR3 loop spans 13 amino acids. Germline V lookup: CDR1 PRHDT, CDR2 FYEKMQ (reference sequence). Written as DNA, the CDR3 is TGTGCCAGCAGCCTTAGCGGTTTAGGCATTCAGTACTTC. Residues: CASSLSGLGIQYF.

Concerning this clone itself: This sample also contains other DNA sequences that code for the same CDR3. CDR3 coding DNA: TGCGCCAGCAGCTTGGATCGGGGTCACAACGAGCAGTACTTC. Its translation: CASSLDRGHNEQYF. The gene calls are TRBV5-1 and TRBJ2-7; possible D gene TRBD2, 5 bases. V lost 0 bases to trimming and J lost 5 bases, with 12 bases between them. The CDR3 consists of 14 residues. Germline CDR1 is SGHRS and CDR2 is YFSETQ.

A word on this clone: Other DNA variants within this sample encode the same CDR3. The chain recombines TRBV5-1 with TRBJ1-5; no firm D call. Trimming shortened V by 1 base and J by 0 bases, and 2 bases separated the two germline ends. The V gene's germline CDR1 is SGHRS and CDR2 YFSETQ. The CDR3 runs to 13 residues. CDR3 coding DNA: TGCGCCAGCAGCTTGTCTAGCAATCAGCCCCAGCATTTT. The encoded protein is CASSLSSNQPQHF.

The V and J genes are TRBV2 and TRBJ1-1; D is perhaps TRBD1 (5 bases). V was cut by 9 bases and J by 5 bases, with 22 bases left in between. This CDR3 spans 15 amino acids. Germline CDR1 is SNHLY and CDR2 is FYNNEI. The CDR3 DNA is TGTGCCAGTCGGGATACAAGGGAGGGGAAGACTGAAGCTTTCTTT. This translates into CASRDTREGKTEAFF.

The CDR3 is CAISPGQGDYGYTF. In DNA form, the CDR3 reads TGTGCCATCAGCCCCGGACAGGGGGACTATGGCTACACCTTC. This sequence joins TRBV10-3 and TRBJ1-2; 10 nucleotides agree with TRBD1. Germline CDR1 is ENHRY and CDR2 is SYGVKD. This CDR3 is built from 14 residues. After removal of 6 bases from V and 3 bases from J, the junction contained 4 bases not matched to a gene.